A single sample is the source of the 15 T cell receptor beta chains below, sequenced in a study of T cell responses to AZD1222 COVID-19 vaccine. Sequenced by immunoSEQ multiplex PCR; TCRdb stores in-frame clones only, minus some. The sample contains about 140,000 clones, 75% to 95% of which appear only once. Sequenced here: peripheral blood, sampled 28 days after the second dose of the MenACWY control vaccine. The receptors shown here come from an adult who received the MenACWY meningococcal vaccine as a control.

This chain links TRBV5-4 with TRBJ1-6; possible D gene TRBD1, 6 bases. The V end was cut by 5 bases, the J end by 12 bases, with 21 bases between. The CDR3 has 15 residues. The germline V gene has CDR1 SGHNT and CDR2 YYREEE (reference sequence). In DNA form, the CDR3 reads TGTGCCAGCAGACCCGGGACATCTCAAGAGGGACCCCTCCACTTT. Translation gives CASRPGTSQEGPLHF.

This clone showed up just once. The CDR3 is CASGAGGPSTDTQYF. CDR3 coding DNA: TGTGCCAGCGGGGCGGGGGGCCCGAGCACAGATACGCAGTATTTT. The V gene is TRBV7-2, the J gene TRBJ2-3; the match to TRBD2 covers 8 bases. Germline V gene data show CDR1 as SGHTA and CDR2 as FQGNSA. The CDR3 is 15 amino acids. V lost 8 bases to trimming and J lost 0 bases; unmatched junction nucleotides: 7.

CDR3 in DNA: TGTGCCAGCAGACCGGGACTGCCCAATCAGCCCCAGCATTTT. It codes for CASRPGLPNQPQHF. This rearrangement joins TRBV6-5 to TRBJ1-5; the D gene is possibly TRBD1 (5 bases). The CDR3 runs to 14 residues. V dropped 6 bases and J dropped 3 bases, with 12 bases sitting between them. The germline gives CDR1 MNHEY, CDR2 SVGAGI.

The CDR3 loop is CASNDRGKGYTF. As DNA, the CDR3 is TGTGCCAGTAATGACAGGGGGAAGGGCTACACCTTC. The J gene is TRBJ1-2, the V gene TRBV19, with 9 bases lining up with TRBD1. CDR3 length equals 12 residues. The J segment lost 8 bases and the V segment lost 7 bases, leaving 5 bases of the junction unmatched. CDR1 LNHDA and CDR2 SQIVND come from the germline V gene (reference sequence). The variable domain in full, with the rest retrieved from reference TRBV19 and TRBJ1-2, is DGGITQSPKYLFRKEGQNVTLSCEQNLNHDAMYWYRQDPGQGLRLIYYSQIVNDFQKGDIAEGYSVSREKKESFPLTVTSAQKNPTAFYLCASNDRGKGYTFGSGTRLTVV.

The rearrangement uses TRBV21-1 and TRBJ2-7; the table's D gene call, TRBD2, was not cross checked with the DNA. TRBV21-1 is given as a pseudogene. The CDR3 spans 15 residues. The CDR3 here is CASSKVRARFYEQYF. The DNA of the CDR3 is TGTGCCAGCAGCAAAGTGCGGGCCAGGTTCTACGAGCAGTACTTC.

The rearrangement uses TRBV5-1 and TRBJ2-7; 8 positions agree with TRBD1. This CDR3 has 14 amino acids. V shed 5 bases, J shed 4 bases, and the junction held 8 bases outside the gene matches. Germline V gene sequence: CDR1 SGHRS, CDR2 YFSETQ. The CDR3 spells CASRWDRQGYEQYF. CDR3 coding DNA: TGCGCCAGCAGATGGGACAGGCAAGGGTACGAGCAGTACTTC.

This clone came up once. The rearrangement links TRBV6-2 or TRBV6-3 to TRBJ2-1; no clear D gene. V dropped 6 bases and J dropped 5 bases, with 2 bases sitting between them. CDR1 and CDR2 (germline): MNHEY, SVGEGT. The CDR3 totals 10 residues. The DNA of the CDR3 is TGTGCCAGCAGCGACAATGAGCAGTTCTTC. It encodes CASSDNEQFF.

V is TRBV24-1 and J is TRBJ1-2, with 8 bases identical to TRBD1. Germline V gene lookup returns CDR1 KGHDR and CDR2 SFDVKD. This CDR3 region has 13 residues. Unmatched junction bases numbered 9, after V lost 9 bases and J lost 7 bases. CDR3 residues: CATAPGTGGGYTF. The CDR3 nucleotides read TGTGCCACCGCCCCCGGGACAGGAGGTGGCTACACCTTC.

V is TRBV6-5 and J is TRBJ2-5; D is uncertain. The V gene lost 0 bases and the J gene lost 5 bases, with 7 bases spanning the gap. Germline CDR1 is MNHEY and CDR2 is SVGAGI. The CDR3 length is 13 residues. The CDR3 DNA reads TGTGCCAGCAGTTACTCATTTACCGAGACCCAGTACTTC. Amino acid sequence: CASSYSFTETQYF.

In its sample, this clone was seen a few times. The chain links TRBV28 to TRBJ1-4; D is possibly TRBD1 (6 bases). V was clipped by 8 bases and J by 2 bases, with 15 bases between them. This CDR3 contains 15 residues. Germline values: CDR1 MDHEN, CDR2 SYDVKM. The CDR3 nucleotides are TGTGCCAGCGGGGGCGCGGGCATTACTAATGAAAAACTGTTTTTT. It encodes CASGGAGITNEKLFF.

The chain has TRBV6-1 and TRBJ2-5, with a weak D call TRBD2 (5 bases). The CDR3 runs to 16 residues. CDR1 is MNHNS, CDR2 SASEGT, per germline. Trimming took off 3 bases at V and 0 bases at J, with 14 bases between the two ends. CDR3 nucleotide sequence: TGTGCCAGCAGTGAGATGGAGGCAGACTACCAAGAGACCCAGTACTTC. Protein product: CASSEMEADYQETQYF.

The V and J genes are TRBV28 and TRBJ2-7, with 8 bases aligning to TRBD1. Germline values: CDR1 MDHEN, CDR2 SYDVKM. CDR3 length: 14 residues. J gave up 2 bases and V 3 bases, and 3 bases lay outside the gene matches. CDR3 region: CASSFWTGTYEQYF. DNA of the CDR3: TGTGCCAGCAGTTTTTGGACAGGGACCTACGAGCAGTACTTC. The variable domain in full, completed from reference TRBV28 and TRBJ2-7, reads DVKVTQSSRYLVKRTGEKVFLECVQDMDHENMFWYRQDPGLGLRLIYFSYDVKMKEKGDIPEGYSVSREKKERFSLILESASTNQTSMYLCASSFWTGTYEQYFGPGTRLTVT.

This chain joins TRBV11-2 and TRBJ1-4, with no clear D. V was clipped by 5 bases and J by 4 bases, with 11 bases between them. This CDR3 has 14 amino acids. From germline, CDR1 is SGHAT and CDR2 FQNNGV. CDR3 sequence: CASSLRWGNEKLFF. The DNA for the CDR3 is TGTGCCAGCAGCCTCAGGTGGGGTAATGAAAAACTGTTTTTT.

The V call is TRBV19, the J call TRBJ1-5; TRBD1 aligns across 9 bases. In germline, CDR1 is LNHDA, CDR2 SQIVND (reference sequence). J was trimmed by 5 bases and V by 5 bases; bases with no gene match: 1. The CDR3 is 13 residues long. In DNA, the CDR3 is TGTGCCAGTAGTGGGGACAGGGATCAGCCCCAGCATTTT. It codes for CASSGDRDQPQHF.

The chain couples TRBV3-1 (or the pseudogene TRBV3-2) to TRBJ1-1; 10 nucleotides align to TRBD1. The CDR3 is 17 amino acids. Germline lookup yields CDR1 LGHDT and CDR2 YNNKEL (reference sequence). V lost 1 base and J lost 1; bases outside the gene matches: 6. CDR3 sequence: CASSQGDRGHQNTEAFF. For the CDR3, the DNA is TGTGCCAGCAGCCAAGGGGACAGGGGACATCAGAACACTGAAGCTTTCTTT.